The clone carrying this T cell receptor (beta chain) has ten or more counts. The antigen remains undetermined. This entry is derived from a study of T-cell memory formation after mild COVID-19. The overall study: TCR clusters showed largely donor specificity.

Points from the study as a whole: Clones contracting day 15 to 85 were balanced CD4/CD8; later expanders leaned CD4+.

UMIs and sample barcodes were carried by the TCR alpha and TCR beta cDNA libraries that 5'RACE produced using constant-segment primers. TCRdb used MiXCR to reprocess the 5' RACE reads, holding one entry per CDR3 protein. The sample has about 560,000 distinct CDR3 sequences; more than 15% are singletons. Trimming cost V 0 bases and J 0 bases, with 9 bases left between them. CDR3 length: 15 residues. The germline V gene has CDR1 SGHRS and CDR2 YFSETQ. The V and J genes are TRBV5-1 and TRBJ1-1, with D possibly TRBD1 on 6 matching bases. The sequencing input was PBMCs or a T cell subset sorted from them (not recorded which). This receptor was identified in an adult woman who had mild COVID-19 (a few samples of this study predate the infection). Cell type and time point are not known. In DNA, the CDR3 is TGCGCCAGCAGCTTGGGGGGACAACTGAACACTGAAGCTTTCTTT. It codes for CASSLGGQLNTEAFF.